Presented here are 20 T cell receptor beta chains from one specimen sequenced in a study of T cell responses to AZD1222 COVID-19 vaccine. Generated by immunoSEQ multiplex PCR, the TCRdb table keeps only in-frame clones and is missing some. This table holds 150,000 to 200,000 clones, around 88% found once. The input for sequencing was peripheral blood, taken on day 0 of AZD1222 vaccination. The receptors derive from an adult in good health.

The chain couples TRBV7-8 to TRBJ2-3, with TRBD2 identical over 11 bases. V dropped 0 bases and J dropped 2; count of bases not matched to a gene: 4. CDR1 and CDR2 (germline): SGHVS, FQNEAQ. The CDR3 has 17 residues. This CDR3 is CASSLAGTSGLTDTQYF. CDR3 nucleotide sequence: TGTGCCAGCAGCTTAGCCGGGACTAGCGGCCTCACAGATACGCAGTATTTT. Full variable domain (missing parts from reference TRBV7-8 and TRBJ2-3): GAGVSQSPRYKVAKRGQDVALRCDPISGHVSLFWYQQALGQGPEFLTYFQNEAQLDKSGLPSDRFFAERPEGSVSTLKIQRTQQEDSAVYLCASSLAGTSGLTDTQYFGPGTRLTVL.

This chain joins TRBV9 and TRBJ2-5; TRBD1 or TRBD2 may be the D gene (5 bases each). From germline, CDR1 is SGDLS and CDR2 YYNGEE. The V end was cut by 2 bases, the J end by 3 bases, with 14 bases between. CDR3 size: 15 residues. CDR3 sequence (DNA): TGTGCCAGCAGCGTGAGCCCCGGGACGAAAGAGACCCAGTACTTC. Translated: CASSVSPGTKETQYF.

This chain links TRBV6-4 with TRBJ2-2; no definite D call. Trimming removed 0 bases at V and 6 bases at J, with 8 bases between. Germline V CDR1 and CDR2: MRHNA, SNTAGT. The CDR3 loop spans 14 amino acids. In DNA form, the CDR3 reads TGTGCCAGCAGTGACTCGAATGTCCCCGGGGAGCTGTTTTTT. It encodes CASSDSNVPGELFF.

The gene calls are TRBV11-2 and TRBJ1-3; D call uncertain. The CDR3 runs 16 residues. The V gene's germline CDR1 is SGHAT and CDR2 FQNNGV. V lost 4 bases and J 1 base, leaving 14 bases between the germline ends. The CDR3 sequence is CASSSLTAVSGNTIYF. CDR3 DNA: TGTGCCAGCAGCTCCCTCACGGCGGTTTCTGGAAACACCATATATTTT.

V usage is TRBV29-1 and J usage is TRBJ1-2; 7 bases map to TRBD1. From germline, CDR1 is SQVTM and CDR2 ANQGSEA. The trim removed 7 bases at V and 3 bases at J, leaving 8 bases unmatched. This CDR3 comprises 13 residues. The CDR3: CSGATGTDYGYTF. In DNA, the CDR3 is TGCAGCGGTGCCACCGGGACAGACTATGGCTACACCTTC.

This clone came up a few times. This may come from a read error, since a much larger clone is one base off. Other DNA sequences from this sample encode an identical CDR3 as well. The J gene is TRBJ2-5, the V gene TRBV6-1; 11 nucleotides agree with TRBD2. Germline V CDR1 and CDR2: MNHNS, SASEGT. J gave up 1 base and V 2 bases, and 0 bases lay outside the gene matches. This CDR3 comprises 15 residues. The CDR3 reads CASSELAGGQETQYF. DNA for the CDR3: TGTGCCAGCAGTGAACTAGCGGGAGGCCAAGAGACCCAGTACTTC.

This clone was seen just once. J is TRBJ1-5 and V is TRBV28, with 8 bases that match TRBD1. Trimming took 1 base from V and 5 from J; bases not matched to a gene: 4. CDR3 size: 15 residues. In germline, CDR1 is MDHEN, CDR2 SYDVKM. CDR3 residues: CASSLLAQGDQPQHF. The DNA for the CDR3 is TGTGCCAGCAGTTTATTGGCACAGGGGGATCAGCCCCAGCATTTT.

The rearrangement links TRBV5-1 to TRBJ2-3; D might be TRBD1 (7 bases). The CDR3 consists of 16 residues. V lost 4 bases to trimming and J lost 0 bases, with 15 bases between them. Germline-derived CDR1 and CDR2 are SGHRS and YFSETQ. This CDR3 reads CASSGGTEISTDTQYF. CDR3 in DNA: TGCGCCAGCAGCGGAGGGACAGAGATAAGCACAGATACGCAGTATTTT.

A word on this clone: A clone one base away is much larger, so this may be a read error. At the DNA level, this CDR3 is encoded by other sequences in the same sample as well. CDR3 sequence reads: CAWSVGGEQYF. In DNA, the CDR3 is TGTGCCTGGAGTGTAGGGGGCGAGCAGTATTTC. The chain links TRBV30 to TRBJ2-7; TRBD1 matches at 7 bases. Germline CDR1 reads GTSNPN; CDR2 reads SVGIG (reference sequence). The CDR3 is 11 amino acids.

The chain is built from TRBV10-1 and TRBJ2-1; TRBD2 agrees at 12 bases. Germline values: CDR1 WNHNN, CDR2 SYGVQD (reference sequence). The CDR3 length is 16 residues. V gave up 4 bases and J gave up 4 bases; unmatched junction bases: 5. The CDR3 sequence is CASSGEGTSGYNEQFF. CDR3 in DNA: TGCGCCAGCAGTGGAGAAGGGACTAGCGGGTACAATGAGCAGTTCTTC.

The rearrangement joins TRBV5-1 to TRBJ1-2, with 9 bases identical to TRBD1. CDR1 SGHRS and CDR2 YFSETQ come from the germline V gene. The CDR3 is 15 residues long. The trim removed 1 base at V and 6 bases at J, leaving 7 bases unmatched. DNA for the CDR3: TGCGCCAGCAGCTTGAACTCGGGGACAGGGCATGGCTACACCTTC. This sequence encodes CASSLNSGTGHGYTF.

The rearrangement uses TRBV6-5 and TRBJ2-7; either TRBD1 or TRBD2 may supply D (5 bases each). CDR3 length: 13 residues. CDR1 MNHEY and CDR2 SVGAGI come from the germline V gene. V was cut by 6 bases and J by 3 bases, with 12 bases left in between. The CDR3 loop reads CASRSRDDYEQYF. CDR3 coding DNA: TGTGCCAGCAGGTCTCGGGACGACTACGAGCAGTACTTC.

The rearrangement joins TRBV9 to TRBJ1-1, with 10 nucleotides matching TRBD1. J was trimmed by 3 bases and V by 1 base; bases with no gene match: 3. The CDR3 extends over 15 amino acids. Germline V gene sequence: CDR1 SGDLS, CDR2 YYNGEE. The CDR3 reads CASSVTGQGYTEAFF. CDR3 nucleotide sequence: TGTGCCAGCAGCGTAACGGGACAGGGGTACACTGAAGCTTTCTTT.

This rearrangement joins TRBV28 to TRBJ2-3, with no clear D. V was shortened by 3 bases and J by 0 bases, with 10 bases between the two germline ends. Germline CDR1 is MDHEN and CDR2 is SYDVKM. The CDR3 contains 15 residues. Here the CDR3 DNA reads TGTGCCAGCAGTTTGGTTGTTGCTAGCACAGATACGCAGTATTTT. Translation gives CASSLVVASTDTQYF.

V and J are TRBV7-8 and TRBJ1-5; 7 bases are shared with TRBD1. This CDR3 has 14 amino acids. Trimming took 5 bases from V and 5 from J; bases not matched to a gene: 6. Germline V lookup: CDR1 SGHVS, CDR2 FQNEAQ. DNA of the CDR3: TGTGCCAGCAGCCCTAGGGACAGATATCAGCCCCAGCATTTT. Translating it yields CASSPRDRYQPQHF.

The rearrangement joins TRBV12-5 to TRBJ1-5; 10 bases agree with TRBD1. This CDR3 is built from 15 residues. V lost 5 bases, J lost 2 bases, and 3 bases stayed unmatched. Germline CDR1 and CDR2: LGHNT and FRNRAP. The CDR3 coding sequence is TGTGCTAGTGGTACCGGACAGGGGGGCAATCAGCCCCAGCATTTT. This gives the protein CASGTGQGGNQPQHF. The full variable domain, with the rest looked up from reference TRBV12-5 and TRBJ1-5, is DARVTQTPRHKVTEMGQEVTMRCQPILGHNTVFWYRQTMMQGLELLAYFRNRAPLDDSGMPKDRFSAEMPDATLATLKIQPSEPRDSAVYFCASGTGQGGNQPQHFGDGTRLSIL.

The chain joins TRBV30 to TRBJ1-1; the D gene is possibly TRBD1 (5 bases). The CDR3 is made up of 13 amino acids. The V gene lost 3 bases and the J gene lost 6 bases, with 14 bases spanning the gap. Germline V gene sequence: CDR1 GTSNPN, CDR2 SVGIG (reference sequence). The CDR3 protein is CAWRPVSGAEAFF. CDR3 coding DNA: TGTGCCTGGAGACCTGTTTCGGGGGCTGAAGCTTTCTTT.

V usage is TRBV9 and J usage is TRBJ1-3; D uncertain. V gave up 3 bases and J gave up 1 base, with 11 bases separating them. The CDR3 extends over 15 amino acids. The V gene's germline CDR1 is SGDLS and CDR2 YYNGEE. This CDR3 is CASSAARGSGNTIYF. CDR3 nucleotides: TGTGCCAGCAGCGCCGCCCGGGGTTCTGGAAACACCATATATTTT.

The chain carries TRBV4-2 and TRBJ2-5; D call uncertain. The length of the CDR3 is 14 residues. Germline-derived CDR1 and CDR2 are LGHNA and YNFKEQ. The ends were cut back, 0 bases at V and 5 bases at J, with 10 bases in the middle. The CDR3 DNA reads as TGTGCCAGCAGCCAAGATTCGGGCTGGGAGACCCAGTACTTC. Amino acid sequence: CASSQDSGWETQYF.

The chain joins TRBV19 to TRBJ1-3; 7 bases align to TRBD1. Germline CDR1 LNHDA, CDR2 SQIVND (reference sequence). CDR3 length equals 14 residues. V shed 3 bases, J shed 8 bases, and the junction held 7 bases outside the gene matches. The CDR3, as DNA: TGTGCCAGTAGTATGACAGGGACGTCGGACACCATATATTTT. Translated, it gives CASSMTGTSDTIYF.